This is a list of T cell receptor beta chains from one sample in a study of blood T cell repertoires in COVID-19. Clones were read by immunoSEQ multiplex PCR, and TCRdb kept only the in-frame ones, dropping some. Of 300,000 to 400,000 clones listed, roughly 86% are singletons. The specimen was peripheral blood. Receptors were obtained from a human donor in a cohort sampled during active COVID-19. CDR3s include the opening cysteine and the closing phenylalanine or tryptophan. The D gene is left open where the match is weak. Some rows mark clone size as missing; the rest say once, few, many or name a class of expanded clone.

cdr3_aa | cdr3_nt | v_call | d_call | cdr3_length | j_call | clone_size
CASNLQGAGANVLTF | TGTGCCAGCAACCTACAGGGGGCTGGGGCCAACGTCCTGACTTTC | TRBV3-1/TRBV3-2 | TRBD1 | 15 | TRBJ2-6 | .
CASSLTGGTDTQYF | TGTGCCAGCAGCCTCACCGGGGGCACAGATACGCAGTATTTT | TRBV11-3 | . | 14 | TRBJ2-3 | .
CASSSGGGAPGYTEAFF | TGTGCCAGCAGCTCGGGAGGGGGGGCTCCAGGCTACACTGAAGCTTTCTTT | TRBV7-9 | . | 17 | TRBJ1-1 | .
CSVEGLAGEGGVETQYF | TGCAGCGTTGAAGGCCTAGCGGGAGAGGGAGGGGTGGAGACCCAGTACTTC | TRBV29-1 | TRBD2 | 17 | TRBJ2-5 | few
CAWSAEAGTYSNQPQHF | TGTGCCTGGAGTGCTGAGGCAGGGACTTATAGCAATCAGCCCCAGCATTTT | TRBV30 | . | 17 | TRBJ1-5 | once
CASSLGPDTQYF | TGTGCCAGCAGCTTAGGGCCAGATACGCAGTATTTT | TRBV7-3 | . | 12 | TRBJ2-3 | .
CASSVRGQTGDTQYF | TGTGCCAGCAGCGTGAGGGGGCAGACGGGAGATACGCAGTATTTT | TRBV7-3 | TRBD1 | 15 | TRBJ2-3 | .
CAIETGNPKNIQYF | TGTGCCATCGAAACAGGGAATCCCAAAAACATTCAGTACTTC | TRBV28 | . | 14 | TRBJ2-4 | .
CASSSSGRGYTDTQYF | TGTGCCAGCAGCTCTAGCGGGAGAGGCTACACAGATACGCAGTATTTT | TRBV7-6 | TRBD2 | 16 | TRBJ2-3 | .
CASSWGRGYGYTF | TGTGCCAGCAGTTGGGGGCGGGGGTATGGCTACACCTTC | TRBV6-1 | . | 13 | TRBJ1-2 | .
CASSLGLAGAPRETQYF | TGTGCCAGCAGCTTAGGACTAGCGGGGGCCCCGAGGGAGACCCAGTACTTC | TRBV13 | TRBD2 | 17 | TRBJ2-5 | once